What follows are 26 T cell receptor beta chains derived from one specimen sequenced in a study of CD8 T cell repertoires and HIV-1 epitope variants. For these receptors, no antigen is known. Repertoires were generated with immunoSEQ multiplex PCR, while TCRdb's copy carries only in-frame clones and drops some. This repertoire shows about 5,500 clones, 65% to 75% found once; its top ten account for less than 50%. The specimen sequenced was cultured CD8+ T cells derived from PBMCs. The source of these receptors is a male donor with HIV.

The CDR3: CAWGTQSSNQPQHF. CDR3 nucleotides: TGTGCCTGGGGGACACAATCCAGCAATCAGCCCCAGCATTTT. The rearrangement uses TRBV30 and TRBJ1-5; maybe TRBD1 (6 bases). V shed 5 bases and J shed 1 base, with 12 bases lying between them. CDR1 is GTSNPN and CDR2 is SVGIG in the germline V gene (reference sequence). CDR3 length: 14 amino acids.

In this sample, this clone is large (0.1 to 1%). The chain has TRBV6-1 and TRBJ1-5; no firm D call. The CDR3 length is 15 residues. Germline CDR1 is MNHNS and CDR2 is SASEGT. Trimming pared 6 bases from V and 5 bases from J, leaving 17 bases between. CDR3 region: CASSVDTDNYQPQHF. In DNA form, the CDR3 reads TGTGCCAGCAGCGTAGACACCGACAACTATCAGCCCCAGCATTTT.

The DNA for the CDR3 is TGTGCCAGCAGTTACGTCAGGGGGGTTGATACGCAGTATTTT. It yields the protein CASSYVRGVDTQYF. The J gene is TRBJ2-3, the V gene TRBV6-5, with TRBD1 as a possible D gene (7 bases). Germline loops: CDR1 MNHEY, CDR2 SVGAGI. Between the trimmed V and J ends, which lost 2 bases and 6 bases, there was a span of 12 bases. The CDR3 sequence is 14 residues long.

This clone was detected a few times. V and J are TRBV5-4 and TRBJ2-5; D is undetermined. The CDR3 consists of 14 residues. V was cut by 5 bases and J by 2 bases, with 13 bases left in between. In germline, CDR1 is SGHNT, CDR2 YYREEE (reference sequence). The CDR3 bases are TGTGCCAGCAGTTTAGACTGGGATCAAGAGACCCAGTACTTC. Translated, it gives CASSLDWDQETQYF.

J is TRBJ2-7 and V is TRBV19, with TRBD1 matching 7 bases. V lost 4 bases to trimming and J lost 3 bases; unmatched junction nucleotides: 3. Germline CDR1 LNHDA, CDR2 SQIVND (reference sequence). The CDR3 sequence is 13 residues long. The CDR3 DNA is TGTGCCAGTAGTACGGCAGGGGGCTACGAGCAGTACTTC. Translation: CASSTAGGYEQYF.

This chain joins TRBV28 and TRBJ2-3; the D is unclear. Germline loops: CDR1 MDHEN, CDR2 SYDVKM. V shed 5 bases and J shed 5 bases, with 20 bases lying between them. The CDR3 sequence is 16 residues long. CDR3 amino acids: CASSGSGLGAGDTQYF. In DNA, the CDR3 is TGTGCCAGCAGTGGCTCGGGCCTTGGAGCCGGAGATACGCAGTATTTT.

The rearrangement links TRBV11-1 to TRBJ2-7, with 7 bases identical to TRBD1. Trimming removed 3 bases from V and 1 base from J; junction bases left unmatched: 3. The germline gives CDR1 SGHAT, CDR2 FQDESV (reference sequence). The CDR3 loop spans 14 amino acids. This CDR3 is CASSFATGSYEQYF. As DNA, the CDR3 is TGTGCCAGCAGCTTCGCGACAGGGTCCTACGAGCAGTACTTC.

The CDR3 spells CASKITAGGPADTQYF. Written as DNA, the CDR3 is TGTGCCAGTAAAATCACGGCGGGGGGGCCAGCAGATACGCAGTATTTT. The chain carries TRBV19 and TRBJ2-3; 9 bases are shared with TRBD2. The CDR3 extends over 16 amino acids. The germline gives CDR1 LNHDA, CDR2 SQIVND (reference sequence). Trimming removed 7 bases from V and 4 bases from J; junction bases left unmatched: 12. Together with reference TRBV19 and TRBJ2-3, the CDR3 gives the full variable domain: DGGITQSPKYLFRKEGQNVTLSCEQNLNHDAMYWYRQDPGQGLRLIYYSQIVNDFQKGDIAEGYSVSREKKESFPLTVTSAQKNPTAFYLCASKITAGGPADTQYFGPGTRLTVL.

Here the CDR3 DNA reads TGTGCCAGCAGCCAATATGCGGGGGGAGCCAAAAACATTCAGTACTTC. Translating gives CASSQYAGGAKNIQYF. The V and J genes are TRBV5-8 and TRBJ2-4, with TRBD2 identical over 8 bases. Germline CDR1 SGHTS, CDR2 YDEGEE. The CDR3 loop spans 16 amino acids. The junction had 6 bases not matched to a gene; V was cut back by 4 bases and J by 0 bases.

V usage is TRBV10-1 and J usage is TRBJ2-3; 7 bases line up with TRBD2. Germline V gene lookup returns CDR1 WNHNN and CDR2 SYGVQD (reference sequence). The V gene end was trimmed by 2 bases and the J gene end by 2 bases; junction bases not matched to a gene: 4. This CDR3 comprises 15 residues. CDR3 residues: CASSEQTSNTDTQYF. CDR3 DNA sequence: TGCGCCAGCAGTGAGCAGACTAGCAACACAGATACGCAGTATTTT.

The V and J genes are TRBV28 and TRBJ2-5, with a possible D match to TRBD2 (6 bases). The CDR3 runs to 13 residues. CDR1 MDHEN and CDR2 SYDVKM come from the germline V gene. The V end was cut by 4 bases, the J end by 2 bases, with 8 bases between. This CDR3 is CASSSGLQETQYF. The CDR3 nucleotides read TGTGCCAGCAGTTCGGGACTTCAAGAGACCCAGTACTTC.

The chain links TRBV7-2 to TRBJ2-7; D not resolved. The V and J ends lost 4 bases and 2 bases respectively, with 6 bases between them. The CDR3 contains 12 residues. The germline CDR1 and CDR2 sequences are SGHTA and FQGNSA. CDR3 nucleotide sequence: TGTGCCAGCAGCTCGCCAACCTACGAGCAGTACTTC. Its translation: CASSSPTYEQYF.

This clone rates as medium-sized. The V and J genes are TRBV13 and TRBJ2-1, with TRBD2 matching over 10 bases. This CDR3 comprises 16 residues. Germline CDR1 PRHDT, CDR2 FYEKMQ (reference sequence). Trimming removed 5 bases from V and 7 bases from J; junction bases left unmatched: 11. The CDR3 reads CASSISGRDMLNEQFF. CDR3 nucleotide sequence: TGTGCCAGCAGCATCAGCGGGAGGGACATGTTGAATGAGCAGTTCTTC.

As DNA, the CDR3 is TGTGCCAGCATTCGACTAGCGGAATACAATGAGCAGTTCTTC. Translating it yields CASIRLAEYNEQFF. The chain links TRBV28 to TRBJ2-1; 9 bases agree with TRBD2. The CDR3 spans 14 residues. The germline CDR1 and CDR2 sequences are MDHEN and SYDVKM. Germline trimming cut 7 bases from V and 4 bases from J; bases unmatched to any gene: 5. Combining the CDR3 with reference TRBV28 and TRBJ2-1 gives the whole variable domain DVKVTQSSRYLVKRTGEKVFLECVQDMDHENMFWYRQDPGLGLRLIYFSYDVKMKEKGDIPEGYSVSREKKERFSLILESASTNQTSMYLCASIRLAEYNEQFFGPGTRLTVL.

Remarks on this clone: A read error may produce the germline difference seen at one junction end. DNA for the CDR3: TGCAGCGCTGAACCGGGGGAAGCTGAAGCTTTCTTT. Its translation: CSAEPGEAEAFF. The gene calls are TRBV29-1 and TRBJ1-1, with D perhaps matching TRBD1 (5 bases). The CDR3 loop spans 12 amino acids. CDR1 SQVTM and CDR2 ANQGSEA come from the germline V gene.

V gene TRBV5-4 combines with J gene TRBJ1-1, with TRBD1 as a possible D gene (5 bases). Between the trimmed V and J ends, which lost 5 bases and 6 bases, there was a span of 14 bases. The CDR3 is 13 amino acids. Germline CDR1 SGHNT, CDR2 YYREEE (reference sequence). CDR3 DNA sequence: TGTGCCAGCAGGGAGGGGTCGTATCCTGAAGCTTTCTTT. Its protein product is CASREGSYPEAFF. Looking up the rest from reference TRBV5-4 and TRBJ1-1 gives the full variable domain: ETGVTQSPTHLIKTRGQQVTLRCSSQSGHNTVSWYQQALGQGPQFIFQYYREEENGRGNFPPRFSGLQFPNYSSELNVNALELDDSALYLCASREGSYPEAFFGQGTRLTVV.

The chain carries TRBV10-1 and TRBJ2-7, with 7 bases identical to TRBD2. The V gene's germline CDR1 is WNHNN and CDR2 SYGVQD (reference sequence). The CDR3 extends over 13 amino acids. The V and J ends lost 4 bases and 4 bases, in that order; junction bases with no gene match: 4. In nucleotides, the CDR3 is TGCGCCAGCAGTGGGGACTATTTTTACGAGCAGTACTTC. This gives the protein CASSGDYFYEQYF.

The chain recombines TRBV19 with TRBJ2-2; 8 positions match TRBD1. Looked up from germline, CDR1 is LNHDA and CDR2 is SQIVND (reference sequence). J lost 6 bases, V lost 7 bases, and 4 bases had no gene match. CDR3 size: 13 residues. CDR3 sequence: CASTLTGAGELFF. CDR3 DNA sequence: TGTGCCAGTACCTTGACAGGGGCCGGGGAGCTGTTTTTT. Together with reference TRBV19 and TRBJ2-2, the CDR3 gives the full variable domain: DGGITQSPKYLFRKEGQNVTLSCEQNLNHDAMYWYRQDPGQGLRLIYYSQIVNDFQKGDIAEGYSVSREKKESFPLTVTSAQKNPTAFYLCASTLTGAGELFFGEGSRLTVL.

This rearrangement joins TRBV9 to TRBJ1-1; 10 nucleotides match TRBD1. The V segment lost 3 bases and the J segment 3 bases; nucleotides outside the gene matches: 5. Germline-derived CDR1 and CDR2 are SGDLS and YYNGEE. The CDR3 consists of 15 residues. The DNA of the CDR3 is TGTGCCAGCAGCGATCCCGGGACAGGGGACACTGAAGCTTTCTTT. Amino acid sequence: CASSDPGTGDTEAFF. The complete variable domain, with remaining parts taken from reference TRBV9 and TRBJ1-1, reads DSGVTQTPKHLITATGQRVTLRCSPRSGDLSVYWYQQSLDQGLQFLIQYYNGEERAKGNILERFSAQQFPDLHSELNLSSLELGDSALYFCASSDPGTGDTEAFFGQGTRLTVV.

The chain carries TRBV4-1 and TRBJ2-7; D unresolved. The V and J ends lost 0 bases and 2 bases respectively, with 14 bases between them. Germline CDR1 reads MGHRA; CDR2 reads YSYEKL. The length of the CDR3 is 16 residues. CDR3 DNA sequence: TGCGCCAGCAGCCAAGATCCTGTTGTGGTAACCTACGAGCAGTACTTC. Encoded protein: CASSQDPVVVTYEQYF.

The V call is TRBV28, the J call TRBJ1-1, with D tentatively TRBD1 (5 bases). Trimming took 6 bases from V and 1 from J, leaving 9 bases between them. The V gene's germline CDR1 is MDHEN and CDR2 SYDVKM. The CDR3 has 13 amino acids. The CDR3 region is CASSRDGNTEAFF. The CDR3 region has the DNA TGTGCCAGCAGCAGGGACGGGAACACTGAAGCTTTCTTT.

The sample holds one count of this clone. The CDR3 loop is CASSPRQSYEQYF. CDR3 DNA sequence: TGTGCCAGCAGTCCGAGACAGAGCTACGAGCAGTACTTC. The chain carries TRBV6-5 and TRBJ2-7, with D possibly being TRBD1 (5 bases). Germline V gene sequence: CDR1 MNHEY, CDR2 SVGAGI. Trimming removed 5 bases at V and 3 bases at J, with 11 bases between. This CDR3 contains 13 residues.

The chain couples TRBV19 to TRBJ2-2; 9 bases map to TRBD1. Germline CDR1 reads LNHDA; CDR2 reads SQIVND (reference sequence). V dropped 7 bases and J dropped 7; count of bases not matched to a gene: 13. The length of the CDR3 is 16 residues. DNA for the CDR3: TGTGCCAGTATTCAAACCGGGACAGGGTTCGTCGGGGAGCTGTTTTTT. This sequence encodes CASIQTGTGFVGELFF.

Within the sample, this clone is medium-sized. The CDR3 reads CASSPVRVGEQYF. The CDR3 region has the DNA TGTGCCAGCAGCCCCGTCAGGGTAGGCGAGCAGTACTTC. This chain joins TRBV27 and TRBJ2-7, with a tentative D call TRBD1 (5 bases). V was shortened by 6 bases and J by 6 bases, with 15 bases between the two germline ends. The CDR3 loop spans 13 amino acids. In germline, CDR1 is MNHEY, CDR2 SMNVEV (reference sequence).

The chain uses TRBV30 and TRBJ1-6; D is ambiguous. Trimming left V 0 bases short and J 8 bases short, with 11 bases between. CDR3 size: 14 residues. The germline V gene has CDR1 GTSNPN and CDR2 SVGIG (reference sequence). CDR3 DNA: TGTGCCTGGAGTGTGGTAGGGAGGGATTCACCCCTCCACTTT. Its translation: CAWSVVGRDSPLHF.

The chain employs TRBV28 and TRBJ2-2; 7 bases agree with TRBD1. This CDR3 has 15 amino acids. Trimming at V came to 2 bases and at J to 2 bases, leaving 2 bases not matched to a gene. Germline V gene data show CDR1 as MDHEN and CDR2 as SYDVKM. The CDR3 nucleotides read TGTGCCAGCAGTTTAGGGACAGTAAACACCGGGGAGCTGTTTTTT. Translating it yields CASSLGTVNTGELFF.